This T cell receptor beta chain was captured in a study of blood T cell repertoires in COVID-19. Sequenced by immunoSEQ multiplex PCR; TCRdb stores in-frame clones only, minus some. The table lists about 220,000 clones, about 85% of them singletons. The CDR3 has 18 amino acids. V shed 2 bases and J 0 bases; nucleotides not matched to a gene: 13. The germline V gene has CDR1 ENHRY and CDR2 SYGVKD. The J gene is TRBJ2-7, the V gene TRBV10-3; 7 bases align to TRBD2. This clonotype originated in a man in his forties with acute or convalescent COVID-19. Sequenced input: peripheral blood. In nucleotides, the CDR3 is TGTGCCATCAGTGAGGGGCTCGCGACTAGCTGGAGCTCCTACGAGCAGTACTTC. Amino acids: CAISEGLATSWSSYEQYF.